This entry concerns a single T cell receptor beta chain. The CDR3 is made up of 13 amino acids. With 6 bases removed from V and 7 bases from J, the gap between germline ends came to 10 bases. CDR1 is ENHRY, CDR2 SYGVKD, per germline. The sample is drawn from a study of blood T cell repertoires in COVID-19. Only in-frame clones appear in the TCRdb table, and some are missing; sequencing was by immunoSEQ multiplex PCR. The table includes some 180,000 clones, 65% to 90% detected once. The sample taken for sequencing was PBMCs or T cells enriched from blood (not recorded which). The receptor was derived from a woman aged 55-75 years with acute COVID-19. The V and J genes are TRBV10-3 and TRBJ1-6, with D maybe TRBD1 (6 bases). Here the CDR3 reads CAIRGGQNSPLHF. For the CDR3, the DNA is TGTGCCATCAGGGGGGGGCAAAATTCACCCCTCCACTTT.